This TCR beta chain is from a study of cytotoxic CD8 clonotypes in ibrutinib-treated CLL. Study at large: Mean yields were around 250,000 productive templates and roughly 94,000 productive rearrangements per sample.

The germline CDR1 and CDR2 sequences are SQVTM and ANQGSEA. The CDR3 sequence is 16 residues long. Deletions cut 0 bases from V and 2 bases from J, with 17 bases between. Study-wide results and caveats: Treatment left the uncommon public clonotypes either contracted or stable in frequency. Clonality at baseline surpassed age-matched healthy donors and tracked circulating CD8+ T-cell counts.

The planned depth of sequencing spanned 1 in 200,000 to 1 in 1 million T cells. Generated by immunoSEQ multiplex PCR, the TCRdb table keeps only in-frame clones and is missing some. The sample carries some 350,000 clones, roughly 70% recorded once. With respect to this clone: Its antigen is undetermined.

The sequence derives from a human donor with chronic lymphocytic leukemia. V gene TRBV29-1 combines with J gene TRBJ2-7; D possibly corresponds to TRBD1 (6 bases). Specimen: PBMCs, collected after 36 months of ibrutinib treatment. The CDR3 sequence is CSVEDLGPGDTYEQYF. The CDR3 DNA is TGCAGCGTTGAAGACTTAGGGCCAGGGGATACCTACGAGCAGTACTTC.